This T cell receptor (beta chain) was captured in a study of T cell responses to AZD1222 COVID-19 vaccine. Study outcomes and limitations: CD4 TCRs associated with vaccination spanned spike, dominating at 160-218 and 743-854. Donors were mostly white British, more females; clonal diversity possibly underestimated.

Trimming took 3 bases from V and 7 from J, leaving 11 bases between them. The CDR3 has 13 amino acids. Germline V gene sequence: CDR1 SGHKS, CDR2 YYEKEE (reference sequence). The repertoire was sequenced with immunoSEQ multiplex PCR; TCRdb's copy has only in-frame clones and lacks some. Counted here are roughly 99,000 clones, more than 70% occurring once; the ten biggest clones make up 5.5% to 8.5%. Notes on this clone: Its antigen remains unidentified.

The TCR was taken from an adult in good health. The genes are TRBV5-5 and TRBJ2-1; tentatively, D is TRBD2 (6 bases). Here the sequenced sample was peripheral blood, taken on day 0 of AZD1222 vaccination. CDR3: CASSWGTGNEQFF. The CDR3 DNA sequence: TGTGCCAGCAGCTGGGGGACTGGGAATGAGCAGTTCTTC.